These 21 T cell receptor beta chains were sequenced from one sample in a study of blood T cell repertoires in COVID-19. The assay was immunoSEQ multiplex PCR, and TCRdb's table has in-frame clones only and misses some. Seen here are 85,000 to 120,000 clones, about nine tenths observed once, and the top ten hold 1.5% to 2.5%. Sequencing was carried out using peripheral blood. The receptors shown here come from a woman aged 45-60 years with COVID-19, enrolled during active disease.

This clone showed up just once. The V and J genes are TRBV6-1 and TRBJ1-1; D gene ambiguous. This CDR3 spans 13 amino acids. The V end was cut by 2 bases, the J end by 1 base, with 5 bases between. The germline gives CDR1 MNHNS, CDR2 SASEGT. The CDR3 spells CASSERSNTEAFF. The CDR3 DNA reads TGTGCCAGCAGTGAACGGTCGAACACTGAAGCTTTCTTT.

This chain connects TRBV19 to TRBJ1-4; D gene uncertain. The CDR3 is 12 residues long. The germline gives CDR1 LNHDA, CDR2 SQIVND (reference sequence). V lost 3 bases and J lost 7, with 6 bases in between. The CDR3 bases are TGTGCCAGTAGTATGGTCGGTGAAAAACTGTTTTTT. Amino acids: CASSMVGEKLFF.

As regards this clone: Other nucleotide sequences in the sample specify the same CDR3. This rearrangement joins TRBV11-1 to TRBJ2-5; weak D call: TRBD1 (5 bases). Trimming stripped 2 bases from V and 3 bases from J, with 7 bases between. The CDR3 contains 13 residues. Per the germline V gene, CDR1 is SGHAT and CDR2 is FQDESV (reference sequence). This chain's CDR3 is CASSLTGEETQYF. The DNA for the CDR3 is TGTGCCAGCAGCTTAACAGGAGAAGAGACCCAGTACTTC.

This chain connects TRBV6-5 to TRBJ1-6; TRBD1 is a possible D gene (5 bases). The CDR3 extends over 15 amino acids. CDR1 is MNHEY, CDR2 SVGAGI, per germline. Deletions cut 7 bases from V and 9 bases from J, with 19 bases between. CDR3 DNA sequence: TGTGCCAGCACCGAACGGGGGAAAGAGGGTTCACCCCTCCACTTT. Translating it yields CASTERGKEGSPLHF.

This sequence joins TRBV6-5 and TRBJ2-3, with 7 positions matching TRBD1. This CDR3 is 14 amino acids long. Per germline, CDR1 MNHEY and CDR2 SVGAGI. J gave up 2 bases and V 8 bases, and 7 bases lay outside the gene matches. The CDR3 region has the DNA TGTGCCAGCGGATCGGACAGGAACACAGATACGCAGTATTTT. Amino acids: CASGSDRNTDTQYF.

The chain employs TRBV10-2 and TRBJ1-2, with unresolved D. The CDR3 loop spans 12 amino acids. Per the germline V gene, CDR1 is WSHSY and CDR2 is SAAADI. Trimming shortened V by 0 bases and J by 8 bases, and 7 bases separated the two germline ends. The CDR3 reads CASSESGRGYTF. CDR3 coding DNA: TGCGCCAGCAGTGAGTCGGGGAGGGGCTACACCTTC.

This sequence joins TRBV19 and TRBJ2-1; a possible D gene is TRBD2 (5 bases). Germline CDR1 is LNHDA and CDR2 is SQIVND (reference sequence). Trimming shortened V by 2 bases and J by 7 bases, and 9 bases separated the two germline ends. The CDR3 is made up of 13 amino acids. CDR3 in DNA: TGTGCCAGTAGTATAATTGGACTGAATGAGCAGTTCTTC. Residues: CASSIIGLNEQFF.

The CDR3 region is CATSRDPSPPDQPQHF. CDR3 sequence (DNA): TGTGCCACCAGCAGAGATCCAAGCCCTCCGGATCAGCCCCAGCATTTT. The J gene is TRBJ1-5, the V gene TRBV15, with unresolved D. Germline V gene lookup returns CDR1 LNHNV and CDR2 YYDKDF (reference sequence). Trimming left V 0 bases short and J 5 bases short, with 14 bases between. This CDR3 region has 16 residues.

V and J are TRBV25-1 and TRBJ1-6, with 7 bases matching TRBD1. Germline lookup yields CDR1 MGHDK and CDR2 SYGVNS. J was trimmed by 10 bases and V by 6 bases; bases with no gene match: 9. The CDR3 has 14 amino acids. The CDR3 reads CASSQTGLNSPLHF. DNA of the CDR3: TGTGCCAGCAGCCAGACAGGGCTCAACTCACCCCTCCACTTT.

This rearrangement joins TRBV24-1 to TRBJ2-2; D is unresolved. Per germline, CDR1 KGHDR and CDR2 SFDVKD. The CDR3 has 16 amino acids. The V end lost 3 bases, the J end lost 5 bases, and 15 bases lay between the germline ends. The CDR3 loop is CATSDDRGRNTGELFF. As DNA, the CDR3 is TGTGCCACCAGTGATGATAGAGGCCGGAATACCGGGGAGCTGTTTTTT.

The chain combines TRBV4-1 with TRBJ2-1; 10 bases match TRBD1. The V segment lost 4 bases and the J segment 5 bases; nucleotides outside the gene matches: 5. This CDR3 has 15 amino acids. Germline V gives CDR1 MGHRA, CDR2 YSYEKL. CDR3 nucleotide sequence: TGCGCCAGCAGCCCCGACAGGGGGCGAAACAATGAGCAGTTCTTC. Translated: CASSPDRGRNNEQFF.

The chain employs TRBV2 and TRBJ2-7; 11 bases line up with TRBD2. The J segment lost 2 bases and the V segment lost 11 bases, leaving 8 bases of the junction unmatched. There are 14 residues in the CDR3. The germline CDR1 and CDR2 sequences are SNHLY and FYNNEI. The CDR3 protein is CAHATSGGTYEQYV. In nucleotides, the CDR3 is TGTGCCCACGCCACTAGCGGGGGTACCTACGAGCAGTACGTC.

CDR3 in DNA: TGTGCCACCAGTGATCGACGGACTAACACCGGGGAGCTGTTTTTT. Encoded protein: CATSDRRTNTGELFF. J is TRBJ2-2 and V is TRBV24-1; TRBD2 might be the D (5 bases). Looked up from germline, CDR1 is KGHDR and CDR2 is SFDVKD. Between the trimmed V and J ends, which lost 3 bases and 2 bases, there was a span of 9 bases. The CDR3 loop spans 15 amino acids.

The rearrangement uses TRBV4-3 and TRBJ2-3, with no clear D. The CDR3 totals 16 residues. Germline CDR1 reads LGHNA; CDR2 reads YSLEER. V was cut by 0 bases and J by 0 bases, with 10 bases left in between. The CDR3 protein is CASSQEHQFSTDTQYF. The DNA of the CDR3 is TGCGCCAGCAGCCAAGAACACCAATTTAGCACAGATACGCAGTATTTT.

This chain links TRBV5-4 with TRBJ2-5; TRBD2 agrees at 8 bases. V lost 4 bases to trimming and J lost 2 bases; unmatched junction nucleotides: 16. CDR1 SGHNT and CDR2 YYREEE come from the germline V gene (reference sequence). CDR3 length equals 18 residues. The CDR3 DNA reads as TGTGCCAGCAGCATTTTCGGCGTCCGGGGGGGAACGCAAGAGACCCAGTACTTC. It encodes CASSIFGVRGGTQETQYF.

The chain carries TRBV7-2 and TRBJ1-6, with D perhaps TRBD1 (5 bases). The CDR3 extends over 14 amino acids. Germline assignment: CDR1 SGHTA and CDR2 FQGNSA. Between the trimmed V and J ends, which lost 3 bases and 9 bases, there was a span of 12 bases. This CDR3 reads CASSFPQEGSPLHF. The CDR3 nucleotides read TGTGCCAGCAGCTTCCCACAGGAAGGTTCACCCCTCCACTTT.

This rearrangement joins TRBV19 to TRBJ1-3, with D unresolved. The CDR3 has 14 residues. V lost 5 bases, J lost 0 bases, and 8 bases lay in between. From germline, CDR1 is LNHDA and CDR2 SQIVND (reference sequence). The CDR3 loop reads CASSAGLSGNTIYF. The CDR3 DNA follows: TGTGCCAGTAGTGCGGGCCTCTCTGGAAACACCATATATTTT.

The gene calls are TRBV6-5 and TRBJ1-4; TRBD1 aligns across 10 bases. The J segment lost 8 bases and the V segment lost 5 bases, leaving 5 bases of the junction unmatched. Germline assignment: CDR1 MNHEY and CDR2 SVGAGI. The CDR3 consists of 14 residues. The CDR3 region has the DNA TGTGCCAGCAGTAGGGACAGGGGAGGGGAAAAACTGTTTTTT. Its translation: CASSRDRGGEKLFF.

This chain joins TRBV19 and TRBJ1-2, with no clear D. V lost 4 bases to trimming and J lost 8 bases, with 14 bases between them. The CDR3 is 13 amino acids. Germline values: CDR1 LNHDA, CDR2 SQIVND (reference sequence). The CDR3 coding sequence is TGTGCCAGTAGTACAGACACGTCAGCGGGCTACACCTTC. Translating gives CASSTDTSAGYTF.

The chain recombines TRBV6-6 with TRBJ1-1; D perhaps matches TRBD1 (5 bases). CDR3 length equals 13 residues. Trimming stripped 9 bases from V and 4 bases from J, with 15 bases between. From germline, CDR1 is MNHNY and CDR2 SVGAGI (reference sequence). DNA of the CDR3: TGTGCCAGTCGGGACTCCCGGCCCACTGAAGCTTTCTTT. Its translation: CASRDSRPTEAFF.

The rearrangement uses TRBV5-6 and TRBJ1-1; 7 nucleotides align to TRBD1. The V gene end was trimmed by 2 bases and the J gene end by 0 bases; junction bases not matched to a gene: 4. CDR1 and CDR2 from the germline V gene are SGHDT and YYEEEE. The CDR3 consists of 15 residues. CDR3 DNA sequence: TGTGCCAGCAGCTTTCTGACAGGGATGAACACTGAAGCTTTCTTT. Its protein product is CASSFLTGMNTEAFF.